What follows describes a single T cell receptor beta chain. This clone was observed a handful of times. Its recognized antigen is unknown. No clone much larger than this one lies a single base away; base qualities are absent. The sample comes from a study of OX40 agonist ivuxolimab in advanced cancers. About the investigation overall: Ivuxolimab, which targeted the costimulatory receptor OX40 (CD134), was an agonistic, fully human IgG2 monoclonal antibody. Intravenous ivuxolimab was administered to patients every 2 weeks at six dose levels: 0.01, 0.1, 0.3, 1.5, 3 and 10 mg/kg. Of the roughly 50 dose-escalation patients, hepatocellular carcinoma was present in 19, melanoma in around 15, renal cell carcinoma in 9 and head and neck cancer in 9. A male proportion of approximately 83% and a mean age of about 60 years, ranging from roughly 20 to 80, were recorded for the dose-escalation cohort. Prior anti-PD-1, anti-PD-L1 or anti-CTLA-4 therapy was permitted, and checkpoint inhibitors had been received by approximately 39% of dose-escalation patients. Partial responses occurred in three dose-escalation patients: two with cutaneous melanoma and one with hepatocellular carcinoma. Peripheral TCRbeta sequencing was intended to test whether TCR sequence diversity was altered and clonal T-cell expansion was caused by ivuxolimab. The paper covers the monotherapy dose-escalation part of the phase I ivuxolimab trial, which included N ≈ 54 patients.

Including cysteine and phenylalanine, the CDR3 has 17 amino acids. The kept DNA is CDR3 alone, 51 bases in frame from the first base. The germline V gene encodes CDR1 SGHTA and CDR2 FQGNSA. Cut back by 3 bases and 2 bases, the V and J ends lie 14 bases apart. The trial excluded patients who had a history of autoimmune disease or who were on systemic immunosuppression. In every dose cohort, peripheral blood was drawn for TCR sequencing at baseline, cycle 4 day 1, and cycle 7 day 1. The samples were drawn from a first-in-human, open-label, multicenter phase I dose-escalation trial of ivuxolimab. Adults with locally advanced or metastatic melanoma, renal cell, hepatocellular, or head and neck squamous cell carcinoma were enrolled in the trial. CD4+ and CD8+ T cells were sorted separately from peripheral blood before TCR sequencing. For sequencing of the TCRbeta CDR3 region, genomic DNA was extracted from the sorted cells. TCRbeta CDR3 regions were sequenced using the immunoSEQ Assay. TCRdb re-hosts the immuneACCESS table, in-frame sequences only. Its copies lack some clones; in the studies checked, an unresolved V gene accounts for under half of them, and the cause for the rest is not known. The sample table contains some 51,000 clones; only one count was recorded for 86% of them. The ten largest clones capture 12% to 15% of the sample.

Paper-wide results and their limitations: In the 0.1-3.0 mg/kg groups, partial responders were among the patients with the lowest normalized peripheral clonal expansion, particularly in CD8+ T cells. Low levels of normalized T-cell clonal expansion were also seen in some patients who did not respond. The antigen specificity of the peripheral T cells that underwent clonal expansion was not determined. After ivuxolimab, more expanded clones were found on average in CD8+ T cells than in CD4+ T cells. At doses of 0.1 to 3.0 mg/kg, clonal expansion of both CD4+ and CD8+ T cells in blood was seen between baseline and week 6.

The sequence is built from TRBV7-2 and TRBJ2-6, with a tentative D gene TRBD2 over 5 matching bases. The source is an adult with an advanced solid tumor such as melanoma, head and neck, liver or kidney cancer. The specimen was CD4+ or CD8+ T cells sorted from blood, collected in a trial of the OX40 agonist ivuxolimab. The bases read TGTGCCAGCAGCTTTTCCCGGGGTAGGCCTGGGGCCAACGTCCTGACTTTC. It codes for CASSFSRGRPGANVLTF.